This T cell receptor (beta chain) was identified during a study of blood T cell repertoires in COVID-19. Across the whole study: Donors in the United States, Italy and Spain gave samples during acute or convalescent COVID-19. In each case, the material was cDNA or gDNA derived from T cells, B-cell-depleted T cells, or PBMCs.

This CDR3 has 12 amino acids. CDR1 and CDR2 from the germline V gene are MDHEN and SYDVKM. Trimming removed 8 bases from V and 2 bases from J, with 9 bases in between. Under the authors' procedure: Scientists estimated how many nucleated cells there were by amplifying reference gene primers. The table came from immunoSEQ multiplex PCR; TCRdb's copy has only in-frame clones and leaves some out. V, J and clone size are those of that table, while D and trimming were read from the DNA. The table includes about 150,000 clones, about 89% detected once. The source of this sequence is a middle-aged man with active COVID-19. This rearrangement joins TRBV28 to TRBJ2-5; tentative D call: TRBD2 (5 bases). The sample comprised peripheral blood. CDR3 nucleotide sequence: TGTGCCAGCCGCTCGGGACAAGAGACCCAGTACTTC. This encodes CASRSGQETQYF. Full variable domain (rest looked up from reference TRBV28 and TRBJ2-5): DVKVTQSSRYLVKRTGEKVFLECVQDMDHENMFWYRQDPGLGLRLIYFSYDVKMKEKGDIPEGYSVSREKKERFSLILESASTNQTSMYLCASRSGQETQYFGPGTRLLVL.